This T cell receptor (beta chain) is drawn from a study of shared clonotypes between healthy human individuals. Findings and caveats of the study: A handful of donors shared approximately 5% of their naive CD4 clonotypes. Naive subsets tended to show greater estimated richness than memory subsets.

Repertoires were generated with immunoSEQ multiplex PCR, while TCRdb's copy carries only in-frame clones and drops some. The sample yields about 2.4 million clones, approximately 94% seen once. A remark on this clone: Its antigen is not known.

There are 12 residues in the CDR3. Germline V lookup: CDR1 SQVTM, CDR2 ANQGSEA. The V call is TRBV29-1, the J call TRBJ2-5; unclear D gene. The end of the DNA fits TRBJ2-7 better, so the J call may be wrong. The sample consisted of naive CD4+ T cells sorted from blood. Indicated subset: CD45RA+ positively selected. This receptor was obtained from a man younger than 35 in good health. The CDR3 sequence: CSVEDRPYEQYF. CDR3 DNA: TGCAGCGTTGAAGATAGGCCCTACGAGCAGTACTTC.